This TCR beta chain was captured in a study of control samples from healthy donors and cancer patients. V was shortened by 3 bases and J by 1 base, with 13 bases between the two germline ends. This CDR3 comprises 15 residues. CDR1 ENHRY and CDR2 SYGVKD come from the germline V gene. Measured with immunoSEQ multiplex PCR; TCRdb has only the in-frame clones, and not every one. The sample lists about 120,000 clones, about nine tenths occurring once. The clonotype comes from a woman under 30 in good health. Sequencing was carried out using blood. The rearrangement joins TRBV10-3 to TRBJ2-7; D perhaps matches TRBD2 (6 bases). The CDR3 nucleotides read TGTGCCATCAGTGACCCGGGAGTGGAATCCTACGAGCAGTACTTC. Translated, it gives CAISDPGVESYEQYF.